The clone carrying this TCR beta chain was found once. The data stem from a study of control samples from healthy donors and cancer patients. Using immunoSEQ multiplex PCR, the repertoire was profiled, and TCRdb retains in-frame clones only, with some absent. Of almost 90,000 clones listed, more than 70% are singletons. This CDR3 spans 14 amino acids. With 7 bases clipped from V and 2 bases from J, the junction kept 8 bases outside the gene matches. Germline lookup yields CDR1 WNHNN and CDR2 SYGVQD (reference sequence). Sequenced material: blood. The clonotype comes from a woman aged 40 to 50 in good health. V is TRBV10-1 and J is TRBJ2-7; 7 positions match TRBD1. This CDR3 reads CASNPTGLPYEQYF. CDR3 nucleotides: TGCGCCAGCAACCCGACAGGGTTGCCCTACGAGCAGTACTTC.